This is a list of T cell receptor beta chains from one sample in a study of identical twins. TCRdb ran MiXCR on the 5' RACE reads and lists one entry per CDR3 protein. This table holds around 370,000 distinct CDR3 sequences, approximately 9.1% found once. The specimen was naive T cells sorted from blood. The receptor source for this set is a woman between 50 and 59 years old in good health. Each CDR3 is given without its conserved first and last residue. Each record gives: V gene, J gene, CDR3 protein.

TRBV27	TRBJ2-7	ASSFVGGEQY
TRBV6-4	TRBJ2-3	ASSDSIGLAGDKNTQY
TRBV12-3/TRBV12-4	TRBJ1-2	ASRDDRGLGGYT
TRBV10-3	TRBJ1-2	AISPGQTYGYT
TRBV6-5	TRBJ1-6	ASSNTGGGNSPLH
TRBV6-6	TRBJ1-6	ASSPWGNLDSPLH
TRBV7-9	TRBJ2-7	ASSLTISTVRGEQY
TRBV27	TRBJ2-7	ASSLGAHRGWTPENSEQY
TRBV12-5	TRBJ2-5	ASGEKETQY
TRBV12-3/TRBV12-4	TRBJ1-5	ASSFDRVLQTQH
TRBV10-3	TRBJ2-2	GARGASNTGELF
TRBV5-1	TRBJ1-1	ASSLEVQNTEAF
TRBV12-3/TRBV12-4	TRBJ2-2	ASSLRTVMNTGELF
TRBV29-1	TRBJ1-1	SVGQGETEAF
TRBV24-1	TRBJ1-2	ATSDWTGNGGYT
TRBV12-3/TRBV12-4	TRBJ2-7	ASSRIISPTNNEQY
TRBV12-3/TRBV12-4	TRBJ2-3	ASSPDKTSTDTQY
TRBV29-1	TRBJ2-7	SAAMGFGTPTYEQY
TRBV18	TRBJ2-1	ASSPTTILNEQF
TRBV9	TRBJ2-1	ASSVMGQGMDEQF
TRBV12-3/TRBV12-4	TRBJ2-1	ASRSDTIMIEQF
TRBV2	TRBJ1-1	ASRETPGHTEAF
TRBV12-3/TRBV12-4	TRBJ2-5	ASSFSWDQETQY
TRBV4-1	TRBJ2-7	ASSRVPLSGYEQY
TRBV15	TRBJ2-2	ATSNDWWNTGELF
TRBV18	TRBJ2-2	ASSERAGYTGELF
TRBV29-1	TRBJ2-1	SVTQPGTEKSSYNEQF
TRBV29-1	TRBJ1-1	SVERALNTEAF
TRBV5-1	TRBJ1-1	ASSSTGYEAF
TRBV29-1	TRBJ2-7	SVVQGSSPFYEQY
TRBV5-1	TRBJ2-3	ASSFFAGSTDTQY
TRBV2	TRBJ1-6	ASSEVSGPVSPLH
TRBV6-2/TRBV6-3	TRBJ2-2	ASSTSGAGELF
TRBV6-5	TRBJ2-2	ASRPLQNTGELF
TRBV2	TRBJ1-1	ASKGSNTEAF
TRBV12-3/TRBV12-4	TRBJ1-1	ASRPDRNTEAF
TRBV7-2	TRBJ2-7	ASSFPWQSSYEQY
TRBV6-2/TRBV6-3	TRBJ1-5	ASRHGTGGNQPQH
TRBV25-1	TRBJ2-1	ASSESHGTVRSYNEQF
TRBV7-2	TRBJ2-2	ASSSVRPPTGELF
TRBV24-1	TRBJ2-3	ATSAWLEGGTDTQY